Below are 26 T cell receptor beta chains sequenced from a single sample in a study of control samples from healthy donors and cancer patients. Libraries were prepared by immunoSEQ multiplex PCR; TCRdb keeps only in-frame clonotypes and omits some of them. The sample has 70,000 to 100,000 clones, approximately 90% seen once; the top ten hold under 2%. Sequencing used PBMCs. All receptors derive from a woman aged 60-75 years with head and neck cancer.

This clone was seen only once. The rearrangement uses TRBV5-1 and TRBJ1-5, with TRBD1 as a possible D gene (6 bases). V lost 1 base, J lost 7 bases, and 15 bases lay in between. The CDR3 length is 15 residues. CDR1 SGHRS and CDR2 YFSETQ come from the germline V gene. CDR3 nucleotide sequence: TGCGCCAGCAGCTTGTGGGGGGCGTCGGGACAGCCCCAGCATTTT. It translates to CASSLWGASGQPQHF.

The chain's CDR3 is CASSQGQGGETQYF. The CDR3 nucleotides read TGCGCCAGCAGCCAAGGGCAGGGTGGGGAGACCCAGTACTTC. The J gene is TRBJ2-5, the V gene TRBV4-3, with D perhaps TRBD1 (5 bases). V was trimmed by 1 base and J by 5 bases, leaving 11 bases between them. This CDR3 contains 14 residues. Germline values: CDR1 LGHNA, CDR2 YSLEER.

This chain uses TRBV10-3 with TRBJ2-2, with 13 bases fitting TRBD2. In germline, CDR1 is ENHRY, CDR2 SYGVKD. V dropped 6 bases and J dropped 6; count of bases not matched to a gene: 4. The length of the CDR3 is 15 residues. The CDR3 here is CAIRRTSGSSGELFF. CDR3 in DNA: TGTGCCATCAGGCGGACTAGCGGGAGCTCCGGGGAGCTGTTTTTT.

In this sample, this clone turned up once. The CDR3 protein is CASTRGGVGNYGYTF. CDR3 nucleotide sequence: TGTGCCAGTACCCGGGGGGGTGTGGGAAACTATGGCTACACCTTC. The gene calls are TRBV28 and TRBJ1-2, with D perhaps TRBD1 (5 bases). CDR1 and CDR2 (germline): MDHEN, SYDVKM. The CDR3 spans 15 residues. The V and J ends lost 9 bases and 2 bases respectively, with 19 bases between them.

The chain carries TRBV28 and TRBJ1-1, with TRBD1 identical over 11 bases. The CDR3 extends over 15 amino acids. CDR1 is MDHEN, CDR2 SYDVKM, per germline. V was pared by 1 base and J by 11 bases, with 9 bases of the junction left unmatched. This CDR3 reads CASSLLNLDRGHAFF. CDR3 nucleotides: TGTGCCAGCAGTTTATTAAACTTGGACAGGGGGCATGCTTTCTTT. Full variable domain (outside the CDR3, taken from reference TRBV28 and TRBJ1-1): DVKVTQSSRYLVKRTGEKVFLECVQDMDHENMFWYRQDPGLGLRLIYFSYDVKMKEKGDIPEGYSVSREKKERFSLILESASTNQTSMYLCASSLLNLDRGHAFFGQGTRLTVV.

The chain joins TRBV15 to TRBJ2-1; tentatively, D is TRBD1 or TRBD2 (6 bases each). Germline loops: CDR1 LNHNV, CDR2 YYDKDF (reference sequence). The CDR3 is made up of 14 amino acids. Trimming removed 5 bases at V and 9 bases at J, with 17 bases between. The CDR3 spells CATSVGGPSGEQFF. CDR3 bases: TGTGCCACCAGCGTAGGGGGGCCGAGCGGTGAGCAGTTCTTC.

V gene TRBV5-4 combines with J gene TRBJ1-4; D not certain. CDR3 length: 14 amino acids. Trimming took 0 bases from V and 8 from J, leaving 11 bases between them. Germline CDR1 and CDR2: SGHNT and YYREEE (reference sequence). The CDR3 nucleotides read TGTGCCAGCAGCTTGGGTGGTCAAAGGGAAAAACTGTTTTTT. Amino acid sequence: CASSLGGQREKLFF.

The gene calls are TRBV21-1 and TRBJ2-6; the table's D call, TRBD1, was not checked against the DNA. TRBV21-1 is noted as a pseudogene. This CDR3 region has 18 residues. The CDR3 coding sequence is TGTGCCAGCAGCAAAGGGGGGACAGGGAGCTCTGGGGCCAACGTCCTGACTTTC. This translates into CASSKGGTGSSGANVLTF.

The rearrangement uses TRBV5-1 and TRBJ1-4; D remains ambiguous. CDR3 length: 14 residues. Germline V gene sequence: CDR1 SGHRS, CDR2 YFSETQ. With 0 bases removed from V and 2 bases from J, the gap between germline ends came to 5 bases. This CDR3 is CASSLGPTNEKLFF. The CDR3 bases are TGCGCCAGCAGCTTGGGGCCGACTAATGAAAAACTGTTTTTT. Full variable domain (remainder filled in from reference TRBV5-1 and TRBJ1-4): KAGVTQTPRYLIKTRGQQVTLSCSPISGHRSVSWYQQTPGQGLQFLFEYFSETQRNKGNFPGRFSGRQFSNSRSEMNVSTLELGDSALYLCASSLGPTNEKLFFGSGTQLSVL.

This chain uses TRBV9 with TRBJ2-1; 15 nucleotides align to TRBD2. Germline loops: CDR1 SGDLS, CDR2 YYNGEE. V gave up 0 bases and J gave up 0 bases; unmatched junction bases: 4. The CDR3 runs to 19 residues. CDR3 protein: CASSVVGTSGRSSYNEQFF. The CDR3 DNA sequence: TGTGCCAGCAGCGTAGTGGGGACTAGCGGGAGGAGCTCCTACAATGAGCAGTTCTTC.

CDR3 sequence: CASSYGQGNNSPLHF. CDR3 nucleotides: TGTGCCAGCAGTTACGGACAGGGGAATAATTCACCCCTCCACTTT. This chain connects TRBV6-5 to TRBJ1-6; 9 positions match TRBD1. The V gene end was trimmed by 2 bases and the J gene end by 5 bases; junction bases not matched to a gene: 1. Germline loops: CDR1 MNHEY, CDR2 SVGAGI. This CDR3 has 15 amino acids.

This clone has a single count. V gene TRBV10-3 combines with J gene TRBJ2-2; 7 positions agree with TRBD2. V lost 2 bases and J lost 7; bases outside the gene matches: 10. There are 16 residues in the CDR3. The germline V gene encodes CDR1 ENHRY and CDR2 SYGVKD. The chain's CDR3 is CAISERTSDMGGELFF. The CDR3 DNA sequence: TGTGCCATCAGTGAGAGAACTAGCGATATGGGCGGGGAGCTGTTTTTT.

J is TRBJ2-3 and V is TRBV5-1; 8 nucleotides align to TRBD1. Germline-derived CDR1 and CDR2 are SGHRS and YFSETQ. CDR3 size: 14 residues. J lost 2 bases, V lost 6 bases, and 5 bases had no gene match. DNA of the CDR3: TGCGCCAGCACAGGGGGCTTGTCCACAGATACGCAGTATTTT. Its protein product is CASTGGLSTDTQYF.

The gene calls are TRBV12-3 or TRBV12-4 and TRBJ1-2; the D is unclear. V shed 5 bases and J shed 5 bases, with 12 bases lying between them. The CDR3 consists of 13 residues. CDR3 protein: CASSLTRGYGYTF. CDR3 DNA sequence: TGTGCCAGCAGTCTGACAAGAGGATATGGCTACACCTTC.

This clone has just one count. The chain carries TRBV5-4 and TRBJ2-7; TRBD2 aligns across 8 bases. CDR3 length: 16 residues. V lost 3 bases to trimming and J lost 4 bases; unmatched junction nucleotides: 12. From germline, CDR1 is SGHNT and CDR2 YYREEE (reference sequence). CDR3 in DNA: TGTGCCAGCAGCTCGCCGGGGCGGGCGGGAGGTTACGAGCAGTACTTC. Translated: CASSSPGRAGGYEQYF.

The J gene is TRBJ2-6, the V gene TRBV5-1; D not resolved. The germline V and J ends were trimmed by 1 base and 0 bases, with 8 bases remaining between them. The germline V gene encodes CDR1 SGHRS and CDR2 YFSETQ. The CDR3 has 16 amino acids. The CDR3 loop is CASSLWQVSGANVLTF. The CDR3 region has the DNA TGCGCCAGCAGCTTGTGGCAGGTCTCTGGGGCCAACGTCCTGACTTTC. The whole variable domain, remainder taken from reference TRBV5-1 and TRBJ2-6, is KAGVTQTPRYLIKTRGQQVTLSCSPISGHRSVSWYQQTPGQGLQFLFEYFSETQRNKGNFPGRFSGRQFSNSRSEMNVSTLELGDSALYLCASSLWQVSGANVLTFGAGSRLTVL.

V and J are TRBV6-5 and TRBJ2-7, with TRBD1 matching over 10 bases. The germline CDR1 and CDR2 sequences are MNHEY and SVGAGI. V lost 2 bases and J lost 0; bases outside the gene matches: 4. CDR3 length: 16 residues. The CDR3 here is CASSYTRTGGSYEQYF. The CDR3 DNA sequence: TGTGCCAGCAGTTACACCCGGACAGGGGGCTCCTACGAGCAGTACTTC.

The chain links TRBV10-3 to TRBJ1-2, with 7 bases fitting TRBD1. V lost 6 bases, J lost 2 bases, and 6 bases stayed unmatched. Germline CDR1 ENHRY, CDR2 SYGVKD. This CDR3 spans 14 amino acids. The CDR3 nucleotides read TGTGCCATCAGACAGACAGGGAGCAACTATGGCTACACCTTC. It yields the protein CAIRQTGSNYGYTF.

This chain uses TRBV30 with TRBJ1-1; TRBD1 matches 7 bases. J lost 1 base, V lost 0 bases, and 2 bases had no gene match. CDR1 is GTSNPN, CDR2 SVGIG, per germline (reference sequence). The CDR3 length is 14 residues. CDR3 DNA: TGTGCCTGGAGTGTGGGACAGAGGAACACTGAAGCTTTCTTT. Its translation is CAWSVGQRNTEAFF.

The gene calls are TRBV5-1 and TRBJ2-5; possibly TRBD2 for D (5 bases). V lost 3 bases and J 4 bases, leaving 10 bases between the germline ends. Per the germline V gene, CDR1 is SGHRS and CDR2 is YFSETQ. The CDR3 totals 13 residues. CDR3 bases: TGCGCCAGCAGCTGGTCAAGCGGAGAGACCCAGTACTTC. Amino acid sequence: CASSWSSGETQYF.

V gene TRBV5-4 combines with J gene TRBJ1-4, with D perhaps TRBD1 (5 bases). The V end lost 3 bases, the J end lost 0 bases, and 12 bases lay between the germline ends. There are 16 residues in the CDR3. Germline CDR1 SGHNT, CDR2 YYREEE (reference sequence). CDR3 sequence: CASSSREGSTNEKLFF. The CDR3 DNA sequence: TGTGCCAGCAGCTCCAGAGAGGGGTCAACTAATGAAAAACTGTTTTTT.

The chain couples TRBV30 to TRBJ2-5; D is perhaps TRBD1 or TRBD2 (6 bases each). The CDR3 contains 15 residues. CDR1 and CDR2 from the germline V gene are GTSNPN and SVGIG (reference sequence). The V end lost 0 bases, the J end lost 5 bases, and 16 bases lay between the germline ends. CDR3 coding DNA: TGTGCCTGGAGTGTACCGCGTGGGGGGCTGGAGACCCAGTACTTC. Encoded protein: CAWSVPRGGLETQYF.

This clone was counted once. The V call is TRBV28, the J call TRBJ2-3; possible D gene TRBD2, 5 bases. CDR1 and CDR2 from the germline V gene are MDHEN and SYDVKM. V was shortened by 8 bases and J by 6 bases, with 15 bases between the two germline ends. This CDR3 spans 13 amino acids. DNA for the CDR3: TGTGCCAGCTCCAAAGGTGGCGGGGATACGCAGTATTTT. Its translation: CASSKGGGDTQYF.

The chain joins TRBV18 to TRBJ1-5, with D tentatively TRBD1 (5 bases). This CDR3 region has 15 residues. Germline CDR1 KGHSH, CDR2 LQKENI. V was cut by 3 bases and J by 5 bases, with 14 bases left in between. The CDR3 sequence: CASSPSGLGDQPQHF. The CDR3 nucleotides are TGTGCCAGCTCACCTTCCGGGTTAGGGGATCAGCCCCAGCATTTT.

V is TRBV10-3 and J is TRBJ2-2; D gene unclear. Looked up from germline, CDR1 is ENHRY and CDR2 is SYGVKD. The CDR3 has 13 amino acids. V lost 6 bases and J 0 bases, leaving 5 bases between the germline ends. The CDR3 DNA reads as TGTGCCATCAGAAAAACGAACACCGGGGAGCTGTTTTTT. Residues: CAIRKTNTGELFF.

The V gene is TRBV6-5, the J gene TRBJ2-7; 11 nucleotides line up with TRBD1. V trimming: 10 bases; J trimming: 1 base; junction bases outside the gene matches: 3. The CDR3 runs 13 residues. Germline V gives CDR1 MNHEY, CDR2 SVGAGI. The CDR3 protein is CATGTGGSYEQYF. The CDR3 bases are TGTGCCACCGGGACAGGGGGTTCCTACGAGCAGTACTTC.